Given below is one T cell receptor beta chain in context. The sample holds many counts of this clonotype. There is no known antigen for this receptor. Per-base quality was not reported, and no clone a single base away is much larger than it. Ophthalmopathy patients had moderately to severely active disease, with a Clinical Activity Score of 3 or more, a NOSPECS grade of 4 or more, and a disease duration of less than 3 months. Any patient with an uncontrolled infection, another autoimmune disease, pregnancy or lactation was excluded. Diagnoses were established on the basis of clinical symptoms, serum thyroxine and TRAb, thyroid ultrasound, and orbital computed tomography. Ficoll-Paque density gradient centrifugation was used to isolate PBMCs from about 9.4 ml of fresh peripheral blood. Trizol reagent was used to extract total RNA, and RNA quality was then checked on an Agilent 2100 Bioanalyzer. Amplification of TCR beta CDR3 regions was carried out from RNA transcripts. A first-round RT-PCR of the TCR CDR3 used the HTBI primer set with the Qiagen OneStep RT-PCR kit. Libraries were constructed in a second round of multiplex PCR, after which size selection and purification were performed. Libraries were sequenced paired-end with 100 bp reads on an Illumina HiSeq2000. On the authors' methods: Raw data were processed with SOAPnuke, discarding reads with adapters, uncalled bases, mean Phred below 15, or no exact constant-primer or identifier match. High-quality paired reads were merged with COPE v1.2.5, and unique nucleotide sequences were defined as clonotypes. Clonotypes were aligned to IMGT TRBV, TRBD and TRBJ reference segments using MiTCR v1.1. The analysis was restricted to V-J combinations with a frequency above 0.0001, which together covered about 99% of the repertoires. A TCS score was defined as the ratio between F50 (clonal expansion) and ExV (chaos), using BLOSUM62-based TCRdist between CDR3 peptides within each V-J. Welch's t-statistics and random forest reduced several hundred V-J features to 10 to 15, which were used in a naive Bayes classifier (R e1071). Using fastp trimming at Q25 and MiXCR clonotype assembly, TCRdb reanalyzed the public sequencing data and kept in-frame beta chains. Rows matching on CDR3 protein sequence are summarized as one entry with the most common DNA and genes. None of the V and J calls come from the authors' own analysis; TCRdb made them. Recorded for this sample are about 410,000 distinct CDR3 sequences; approximately 15% of them occurred a single time. The ten largest clones take up around 20% of the sample.

This entry is derived from a study of T cells in Graves' hyperthyroidism and ophthalmopathy (dated by TCRdb to between 2017 and 2020). For the study in its entirety: Peripheral blood was collected at initial diagnosis, before any treatment. To identify TCR V-J signatures that set the groups apart, the researchers used a discovery cohort of 100 patients, made up of under 50 with Graves' ophthalmopathy and some 56 with stable Graves' hyperthyroidism. Prospective prediction of ophthalmopathy was tested in an independent validation cohort consisting of 18 to 20 hyperthyroidism patients and approximately 16 patients who later progressed to ophthalmopathy. The approximately 100 discovery patients were randomly divided into training and test sets at a 7:3 ratio. The study also compared thyroid tissue and blood T-cell repertoires from more than five Graves' hyperthyroidism patients. Once sampling was done, hyperthyroidism patients were given methimazole at a starting dose of 30 mg daily, whereas ophthalmopathy patients were given high-dose intravenous methylprednisolone. The paper describes TCR Vbeta CDR3 sequencing of 120 to 150 peripheral blood samples, made up of 43 ophthalmopathy patients, approximately 73 hyperthyroidism patients and 17 progressor patients. General findings and caveats noted by the study authors: A model built on a 13 V-J signature distinguished ophthalmopathy from stable hyperthyroidism, reaching 85% to 90% sensitivity and under 84% specificity in cross-validation and 80%/75% in testing. During validation, the model predicted progression to ophthalmopathy a median of about 5.9 months ahead of onset, with roughly 65% sensitivity and around 73% specificity. Most expanded thyroid clonotypes (frequency above 0.001) were also detected in blood, a finding suggesting that blood repertoires may reflect thyroid immune responses. Sample size was not statistically predetermined, and blinding of investigators to group allocation was not performed.

Inclusive of the bounding cysteine and phenylalanine, the CDR3 is 15 residues long. Just the 45-base CDR3 DNA is kept, in frame starting at base 1. The CDR1 and CDR2 encoded by the germline V gene are SGHRS and YFSETQ. V is cut back by 2 bases and J by 0 bases, with 2 bases in the junction unmatched. Material for sequencing was blood. The V gene is TRBV5-1 and the J gene is TRBJ2-7, and TRBD2 aligns with 10 junction nucleotides. This clonotype was obtained from a woman under 40 with Graves' ophthalmopathy. The sequenced DNA is TGCGCCAGCAGCTTTCTAGCGGGGGTCTCCTACGAGCAGTACTTC. The encoded protein is CASSFLAGVSYEQYF.